This T cell receptor (beta chain) was profiled in a study of blood T cell repertoires in COVID-19. Study details: Spain, Italy and the United States supplied samples that represented acute and convalescent COVID-19.

The table came from immunoSEQ multiplex PCR; TCRdb's copy has only in-frame clones and leaves some out. This sample yields about 240,000 clones, of which about four fifths are seen a single time; around 2% belongs to the top ten. Trimming stripped 0 bases from V and 2 bases from J, with 16 bases between. CDR1 is SGDLS, CDR2 YYNGEE, per germline. The CDR3 is made up of 17 amino acids. The origin of this receptor is a man aged 25-45 years who had recovered from COVID-19. The chain couples TRBV9 to TRBJ2-3, with D possibly being TRBD2 (6 bases). The sample taken for sequencing was peripheral blood. The CDR3 spells CASSVDVGGTPTDTQYF. The CDR3 DNA follows: TGTGCCAGCAGCGTAGATGTGGGGGGAACACCCACAGATACGCAGTATTTT.